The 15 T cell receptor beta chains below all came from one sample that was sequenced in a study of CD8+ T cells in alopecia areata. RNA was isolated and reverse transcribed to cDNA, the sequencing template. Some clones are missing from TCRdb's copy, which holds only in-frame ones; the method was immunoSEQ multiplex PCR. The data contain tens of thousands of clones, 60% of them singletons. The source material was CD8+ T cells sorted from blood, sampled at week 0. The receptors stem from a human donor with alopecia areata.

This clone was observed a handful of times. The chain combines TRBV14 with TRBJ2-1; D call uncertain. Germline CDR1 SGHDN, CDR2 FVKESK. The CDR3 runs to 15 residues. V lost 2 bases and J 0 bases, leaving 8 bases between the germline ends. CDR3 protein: CASSQWQSSYNEQFF. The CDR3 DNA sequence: TGTGCCAGCAGCCAATGGCAGAGCTCCTACAATGAGCAGTTCTTC.

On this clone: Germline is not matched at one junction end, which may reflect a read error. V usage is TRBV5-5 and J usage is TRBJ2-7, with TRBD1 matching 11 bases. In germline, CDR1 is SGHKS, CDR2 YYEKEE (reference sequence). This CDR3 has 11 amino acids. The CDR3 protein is CASSLGTGGLF. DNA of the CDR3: TGTGCCAGCAGCTTGGGGACAGGGGGCCTCTTC.

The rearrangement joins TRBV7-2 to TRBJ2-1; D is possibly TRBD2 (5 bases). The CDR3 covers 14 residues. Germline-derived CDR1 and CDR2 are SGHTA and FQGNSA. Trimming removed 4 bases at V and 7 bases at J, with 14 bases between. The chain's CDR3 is CASSSGPGLNEQFF. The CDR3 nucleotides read TGTGCCAGCAGCTCCGGGCCAGGACTTAATGAGCAGTTCTTC.

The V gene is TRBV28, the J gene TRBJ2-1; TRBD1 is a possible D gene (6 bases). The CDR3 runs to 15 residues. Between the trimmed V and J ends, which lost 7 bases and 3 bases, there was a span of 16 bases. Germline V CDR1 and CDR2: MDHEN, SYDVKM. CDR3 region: CASTQGLFRYNEQFF. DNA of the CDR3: TGTGCCAGCACCCAGGGGTTATTTCGCTACAATGAGCAGTTCTTC.

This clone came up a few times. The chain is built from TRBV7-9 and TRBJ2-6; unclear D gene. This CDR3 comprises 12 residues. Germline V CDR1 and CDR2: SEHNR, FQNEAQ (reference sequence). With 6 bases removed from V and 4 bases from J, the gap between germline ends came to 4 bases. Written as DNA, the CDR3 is TGTGCCAGCAGGGGAGGGGCCAACGTCCTGACTTTC. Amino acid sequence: CASRGGANVLTF.

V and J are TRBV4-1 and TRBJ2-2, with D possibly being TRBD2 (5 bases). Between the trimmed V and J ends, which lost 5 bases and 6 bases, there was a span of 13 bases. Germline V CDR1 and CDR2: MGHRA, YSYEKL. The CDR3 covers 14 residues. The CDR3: CASSVATSSGELFF. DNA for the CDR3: TGCGCCAGCAGCGTCGCTACTAGTTCCGGGGAGCTGTTTTTT.

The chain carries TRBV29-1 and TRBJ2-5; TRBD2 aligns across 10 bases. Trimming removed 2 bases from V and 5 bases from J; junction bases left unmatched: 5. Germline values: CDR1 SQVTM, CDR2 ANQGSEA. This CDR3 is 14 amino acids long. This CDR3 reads CSVELAGVAETQYF. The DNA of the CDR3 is TGCAGCGTTGAACTAGCGGGGGTTGCGGAGACCCAGTACTTC.

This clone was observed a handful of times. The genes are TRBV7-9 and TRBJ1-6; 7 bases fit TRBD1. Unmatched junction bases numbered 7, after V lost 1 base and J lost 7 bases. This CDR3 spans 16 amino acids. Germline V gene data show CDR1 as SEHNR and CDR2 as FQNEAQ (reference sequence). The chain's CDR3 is CASSLVARGLNSPLHF. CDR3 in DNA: TGTGCCAGCAGCTTAGTGGCCAGGGGGTTGAATTCACCCCTCCACTTT.

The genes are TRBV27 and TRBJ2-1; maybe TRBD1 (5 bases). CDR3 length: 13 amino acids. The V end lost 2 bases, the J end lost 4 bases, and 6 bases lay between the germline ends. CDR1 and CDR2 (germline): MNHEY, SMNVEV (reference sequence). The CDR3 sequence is CASSLNRYNEQFF. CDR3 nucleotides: TGTGCCAGCAGTTTAAACAGGTACAATGAGCAGTTCTTC.

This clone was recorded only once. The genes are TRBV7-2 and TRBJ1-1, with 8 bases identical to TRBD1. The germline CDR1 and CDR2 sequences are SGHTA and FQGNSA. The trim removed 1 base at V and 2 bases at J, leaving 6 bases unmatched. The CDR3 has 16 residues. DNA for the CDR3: TGTGCCAGCAGCTTAGTTCGTGGACAGGGAAACACTGAAGCTTTCTTT. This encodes CASSLVRGQGNTEAFF.

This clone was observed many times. The CDR3, as DNA: TGCAGCGTTGTAACTTCGTGGTTGGAGCAGTACTTC. Translating it yields CSVVTSWLEQYF. The J gene is TRBJ2-7, the V gene TRBV29-1; D ambiguous. Germline V gene lookup returns CDR1 SQVTM and CDR2 ANQGSEA. V lost 4 bases and J 7 bases, leaving 14 bases between the germline ends. The CDR3 totals 12 residues.

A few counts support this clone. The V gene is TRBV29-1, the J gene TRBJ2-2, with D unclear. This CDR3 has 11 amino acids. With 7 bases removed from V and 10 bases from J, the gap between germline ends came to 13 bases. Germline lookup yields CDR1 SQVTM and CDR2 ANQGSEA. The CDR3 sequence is CSALTPEELFF. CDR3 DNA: TGCAGCGCCCTCACCCCGGAGGAGCTGTTTTTT.

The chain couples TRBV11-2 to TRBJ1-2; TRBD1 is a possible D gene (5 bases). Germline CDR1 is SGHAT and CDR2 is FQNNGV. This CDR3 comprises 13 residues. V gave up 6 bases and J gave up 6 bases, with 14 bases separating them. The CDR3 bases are TGTGCCAGCAGACCTCGGGGCAGCGATGGCTACACCTTC. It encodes CASRPRGSDGYTF.

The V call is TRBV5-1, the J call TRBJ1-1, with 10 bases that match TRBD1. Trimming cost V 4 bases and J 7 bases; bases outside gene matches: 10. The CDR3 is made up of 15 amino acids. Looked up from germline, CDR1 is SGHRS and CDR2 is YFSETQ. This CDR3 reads CASSRGTGAVIEAFF. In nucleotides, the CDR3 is TGCGCCAGCAGCCGGGGGACAGGGGCTGTCATTGAAGCTTTCTTT.

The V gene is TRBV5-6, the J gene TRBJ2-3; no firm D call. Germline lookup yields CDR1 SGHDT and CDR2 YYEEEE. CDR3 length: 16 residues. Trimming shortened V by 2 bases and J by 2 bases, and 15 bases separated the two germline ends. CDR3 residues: CASSFGSQASTDTQYF. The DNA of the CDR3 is TGTGCCAGCAGCTTTGGCTCGCAGGCCTCCACAGATACGCAGTATTTT.